These T cell receptor beta chains were read from a single sample in a study of T-cell memory formation after mild COVID-19. TCRdb reprocessed the 5' RACE reads via MiXCR and lists one record per CDR3 protein. There are 560,000 or so distinct CDR3 sequences in the sample; roughly 17% occur only once, and 8.1% lies in the top ten. The sequenced material came from PBMCs or a T cell subset sorted from them (not recorded which). Every receptor here comes from an adult woman who had mild COVID-19 (a few samples of this study predate the infection). Cell type and time point are not known. The CDR3 runs from the conserved cysteine through the conserved F or W. Each record gives: V gene, J gene, D gene, CDR3 protein. The D gene is left open where the match is weak.

TRBV6-1	TRBJ2-1	TRBD2	CASSESGRATGGEQFF
TRBV9	TRBJ1-4	TRBD1	CASSYNIEQGATNEKLFF
TRBV7-8	TRBJ2-7	.	CASRSPGRSSYEQYF
TRBV5-1	TRBJ1-2	.	CASSLRGPGGMNYGYTF
TRBV9	TRBJ2-2	.	CASSVVPDSTGELFF
TRBV20-1	TRBJ1-3	.	CSAGSRGAAGNTIYF
TRBV29-1	TRBJ2-7	.	CSVDLRGATYEQYF
TRBV20-1	TRBJ2-1	TRBD2	CRVTSGKTLEQFF
TRBV6-5	TRBJ1-2	.	CASRPGHATLGYTF
TRBV12-3/TRBV12-4	TRBJ2-6	.	CASSPRGARGTGANVLTF
TRBV7-9	TRBJ2-7	TRBD2	CASSPDLGLAEYEQYF
TRBV29-1	TRBJ2-1	TRBD2	CSASGGGGNEQFF
TRBV25-1	TRBJ2-1	.	CASSEYWRTARNEQFF
TRBV4-3	TRBJ2-1	TRBD2	CASSLSRLAGEQFF
TRBV2	TRBJ1-2	.	CASSDAAGYGYTF
TRBV29-1	TRBJ2-7	.	CSVEGGPFGEQYF
TRBV28	TRBJ2-7	TRBD2	CASNQRGGLYEQYF